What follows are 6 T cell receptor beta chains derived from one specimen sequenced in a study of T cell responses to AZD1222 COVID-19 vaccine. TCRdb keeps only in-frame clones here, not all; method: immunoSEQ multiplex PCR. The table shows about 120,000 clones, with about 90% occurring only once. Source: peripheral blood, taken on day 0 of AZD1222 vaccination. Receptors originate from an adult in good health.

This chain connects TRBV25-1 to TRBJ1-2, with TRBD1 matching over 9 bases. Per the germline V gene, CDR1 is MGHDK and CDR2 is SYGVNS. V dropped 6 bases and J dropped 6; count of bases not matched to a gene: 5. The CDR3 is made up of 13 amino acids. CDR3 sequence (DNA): TGTGCCAGCAGACGACAGGGGGATGATGGCTACACCTTC. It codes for CASRRQGDDGYTF.

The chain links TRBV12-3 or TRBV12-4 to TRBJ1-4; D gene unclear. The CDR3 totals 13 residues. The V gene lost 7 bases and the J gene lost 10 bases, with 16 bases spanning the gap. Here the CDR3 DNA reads TGTGCCAGCACCCATATTCGGCGGGCAAAACTGTTTTTT. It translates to CASTHIRRAKLFF.

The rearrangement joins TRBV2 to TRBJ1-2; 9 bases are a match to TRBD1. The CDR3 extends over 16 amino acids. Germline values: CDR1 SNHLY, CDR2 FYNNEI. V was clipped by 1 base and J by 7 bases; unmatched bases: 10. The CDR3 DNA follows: TGTGCCAGCAGTGAAGGTCCCCGGACAGGGGCAATTGGCTACACCTTC. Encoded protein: CASSEGPRTGAIGYTF.

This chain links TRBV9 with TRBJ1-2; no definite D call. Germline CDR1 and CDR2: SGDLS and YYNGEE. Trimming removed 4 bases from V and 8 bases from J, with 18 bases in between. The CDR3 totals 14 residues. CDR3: CASSYELSGGGYTF. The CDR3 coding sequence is TGTGCCAGCAGCTACGAACTATCAGGCGGCGGCTACACCTTC.

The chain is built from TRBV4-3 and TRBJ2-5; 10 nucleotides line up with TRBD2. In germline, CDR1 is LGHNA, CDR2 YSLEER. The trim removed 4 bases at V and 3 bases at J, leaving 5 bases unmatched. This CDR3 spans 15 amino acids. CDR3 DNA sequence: TGCGCCAGCAGCCCCCTGGGACTAGCGAAAGAGACCCAGTACTTC. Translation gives CASSPLGLAKETQYF.

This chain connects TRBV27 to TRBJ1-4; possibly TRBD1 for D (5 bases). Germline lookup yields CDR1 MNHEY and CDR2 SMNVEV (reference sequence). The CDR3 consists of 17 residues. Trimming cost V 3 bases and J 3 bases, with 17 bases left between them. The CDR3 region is CASSFKGTLSSNEKLFF. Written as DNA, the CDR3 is TGTGCCAGCAGTTTCAAGGGGACTCTAAGCTCTAATGAAAAACTGTTTTTT.